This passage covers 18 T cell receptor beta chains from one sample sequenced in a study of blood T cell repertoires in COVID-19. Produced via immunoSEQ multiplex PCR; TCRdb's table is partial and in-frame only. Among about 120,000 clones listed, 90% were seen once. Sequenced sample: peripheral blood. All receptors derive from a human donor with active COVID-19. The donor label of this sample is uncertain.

The CDR3 DNA reads TGTGCCACCAGCAGGGACAGGGGTTACGAGCAGTACTTC. Encoded protein: CATSRDRGYEQYF. V and J are TRBV15 and TRBJ2-7; 9 positions agree with TRBD1. J lost 4 bases, V lost 3 bases, and 1 base had no gene match. This CDR3 is 13 amino acids long. Germline V gene data show CDR1 as LNHNV and CDR2 as YYDKDF (reference sequence).

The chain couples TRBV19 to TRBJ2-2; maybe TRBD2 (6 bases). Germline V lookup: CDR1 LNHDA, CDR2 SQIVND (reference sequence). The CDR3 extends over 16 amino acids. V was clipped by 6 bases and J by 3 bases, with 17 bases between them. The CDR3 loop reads CASRNLGGRDTGELFF. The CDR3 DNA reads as TGTGCCAGTAGAAACTTGGGGGGTCGGGACACCGGGGAGCTGTTTTTT.

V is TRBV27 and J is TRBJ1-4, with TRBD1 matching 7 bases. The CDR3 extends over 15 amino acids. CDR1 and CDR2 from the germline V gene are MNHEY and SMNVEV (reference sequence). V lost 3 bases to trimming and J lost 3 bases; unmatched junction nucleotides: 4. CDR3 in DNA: TGTGCCAGCAGTTTTGGGCAGGGGGCTAATGAAAAACTGTTTTTT. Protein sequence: CASSFGQGANEKLFF.

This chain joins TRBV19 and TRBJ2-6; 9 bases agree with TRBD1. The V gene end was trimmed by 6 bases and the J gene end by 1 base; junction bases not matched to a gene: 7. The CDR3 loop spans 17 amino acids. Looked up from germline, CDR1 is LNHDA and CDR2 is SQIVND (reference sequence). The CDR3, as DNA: TGTGCCAGTAGCAGGGGACAGGGTAAATCTGGGGCCAACGTCCTGACTTTC. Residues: CASSRGQGKSGANVLTF. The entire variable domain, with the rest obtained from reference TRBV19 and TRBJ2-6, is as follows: DGGITQSPKYLFRKEGQNVTLSCEQNLNHDAMYWYRQDPGQGLRLIYYSQIVNDFQKGDIAEGYSVSREKKESFPLTVTSAQKNPTAFYLCASSRGQGKSGANVLTFGAGSRLTVL.

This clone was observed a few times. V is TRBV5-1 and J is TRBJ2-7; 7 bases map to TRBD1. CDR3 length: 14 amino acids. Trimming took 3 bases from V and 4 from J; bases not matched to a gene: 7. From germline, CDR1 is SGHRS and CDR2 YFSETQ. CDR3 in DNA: TGCGCCAGCAGCTCGACAGGGTTCCCTTACGAGCAGTACTTC. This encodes CASSSTGFPYEQYF.

The CDR3 region has the DNA TGTGCCAGCAGTTACTCCCCCCCGGACACTGAAGCTTTCTTT. Its translation: CASSYSPPDTEAFF. The chain couples TRBV6-5 to TRBJ1-1, with D uncertain. The CDR3 runs 14 residues. Trimming shortened V by 0 bases and J by 3 bases, and 8 bases separated the two germline ends. Looked up from germline, CDR1 is MNHEY and CDR2 is SVGAGI.

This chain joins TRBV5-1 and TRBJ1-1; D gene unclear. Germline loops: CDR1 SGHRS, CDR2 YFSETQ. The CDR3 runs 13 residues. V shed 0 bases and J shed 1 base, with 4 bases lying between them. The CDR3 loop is CASSLVANTEAFF. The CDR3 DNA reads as TGCGCCAGCAGCTTGGTGGCGAACACTGAAGCTTTCTTT.

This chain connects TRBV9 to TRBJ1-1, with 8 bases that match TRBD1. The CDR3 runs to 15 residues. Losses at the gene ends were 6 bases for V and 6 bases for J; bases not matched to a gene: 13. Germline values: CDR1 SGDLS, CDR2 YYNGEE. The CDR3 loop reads CASKLVRGRDAEAFF. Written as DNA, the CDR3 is TGTGCCAGCAAATTAGTCAGGGGGCGGGACGCTGAAGCTTTCTTT.

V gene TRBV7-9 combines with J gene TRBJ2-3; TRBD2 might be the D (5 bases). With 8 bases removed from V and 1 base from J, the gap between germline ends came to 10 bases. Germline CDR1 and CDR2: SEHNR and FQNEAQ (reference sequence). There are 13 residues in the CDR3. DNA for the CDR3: TGTGCCAGCCTATTGGGAGGCACAGATACGCAGTATTTT. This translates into CASLLGGTDTQYF.

The CDR3 loop reads CASSFGQGSNSPLHF. The CDR3 DNA is TGTGCCAGCAGCTTCGGACAGGGGAGCAATTCACCCCTCCACTTT. This sequence joins TRBV7-6 and TRBJ1-6; TRBD1 matches at 9 bases. The CDR3 has 15 amino acids. Trimming took 3 bases from V and 7 from J; bases not matched to a gene: 4. From germline, CDR1 is SGHVS and CDR2 FNYEAQ.

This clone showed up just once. The DNA for the CDR3 is TGTGCCAGCAGCGGCGGGGGAGGTACTGGAAACACCATATATTTT. Translated, it gives CASSGGGGTGNTIYF. This chain uses TRBV28 with TRBJ1-3; D perhaps matches TRBD1 (5 bases). Germline CDR1 MDHEN, CDR2 SYDVKM. V lost 6 bases and J 2 bases, leaving 14 bases between the germline ends. This CDR3 has 15 amino acids.

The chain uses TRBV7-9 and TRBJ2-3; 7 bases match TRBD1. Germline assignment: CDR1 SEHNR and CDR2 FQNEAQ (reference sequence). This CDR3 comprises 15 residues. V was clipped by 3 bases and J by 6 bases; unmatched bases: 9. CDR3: CASSFGQGDTDTQYF. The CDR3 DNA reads TGTGCCAGCAGCTTTGGCCAGGGGGATACGGATACGCAGTATTTT. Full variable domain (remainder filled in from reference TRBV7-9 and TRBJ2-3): DTGVSQNPRHKITKRGQNVTFRCDPISEHNRLYWYRQTLGQGPEFLTYFQNEAQLEKSRLLSDRFSAERPKGSFSTLEIQRTEQGDSAMYLCASSFGQGDTDTQYFGPGTRLTVL.

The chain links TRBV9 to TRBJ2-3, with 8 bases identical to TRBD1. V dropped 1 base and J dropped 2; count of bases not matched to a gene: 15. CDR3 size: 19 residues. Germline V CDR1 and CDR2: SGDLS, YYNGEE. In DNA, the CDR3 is TGTGCCAGCAGCGTACCACTCCGTCCCGGGACAGGAAACACAGATACGCAGTATTTT. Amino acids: CASSVPLRPGTGNTDTQYF. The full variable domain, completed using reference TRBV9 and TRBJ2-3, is DSGVTQTPKHLITATGQRVTLRCSPRSGDLSVYWYQQSLDQGLQFLIQYYNGEERAKGNILERFSAQQFPDLHSELNLSSLELGDSALYFCASSVPLRPGTGNTDTQYFGPGTRLTVL.

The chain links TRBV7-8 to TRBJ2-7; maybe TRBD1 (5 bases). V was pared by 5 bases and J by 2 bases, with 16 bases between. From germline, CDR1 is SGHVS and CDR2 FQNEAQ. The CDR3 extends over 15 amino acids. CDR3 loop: CASSPRFRDAYEQYF. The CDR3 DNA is TGTGCCAGCAGCCCCCGATTCAGGGATGCCTACGAGCAGTACTTC.

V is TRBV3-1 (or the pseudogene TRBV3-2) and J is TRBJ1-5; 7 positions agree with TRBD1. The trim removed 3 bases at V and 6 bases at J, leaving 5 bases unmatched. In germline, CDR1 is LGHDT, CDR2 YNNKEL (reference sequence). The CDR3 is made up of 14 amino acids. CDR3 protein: CASSQAQGGQPQHF. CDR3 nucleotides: TGTGCCAGCAGCCAGGCCCAGGGGGGTCAGCCCCAGCATTTT.

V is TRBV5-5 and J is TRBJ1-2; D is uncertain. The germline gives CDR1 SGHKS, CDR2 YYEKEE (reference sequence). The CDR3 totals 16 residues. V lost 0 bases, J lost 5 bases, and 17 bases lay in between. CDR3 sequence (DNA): TGTGCCAGCAGCTTGGGCGGAAGAAAAACGCTTTATGGCTACACCTTC. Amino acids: CASSLGGRKTLYGYTF. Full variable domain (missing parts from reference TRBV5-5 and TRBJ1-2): DAGVTQSPTHLIKTRGQQVTLRCSPISGHKSVSWYQQVLGQGPQFIFQYYEKEERGRGNFPDRFSARQFPNYSSELNVNALLLGDSALYLCASSLGGRKTLYGYTFGSGTRLTVV.

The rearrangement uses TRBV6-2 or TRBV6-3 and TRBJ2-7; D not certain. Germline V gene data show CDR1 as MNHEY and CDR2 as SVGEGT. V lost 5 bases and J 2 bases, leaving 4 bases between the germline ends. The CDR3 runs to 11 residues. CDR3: CASSLPYEQYF. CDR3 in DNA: TGTGCCAGCAGTCTCCCCTACGAGCAGTACTTC.

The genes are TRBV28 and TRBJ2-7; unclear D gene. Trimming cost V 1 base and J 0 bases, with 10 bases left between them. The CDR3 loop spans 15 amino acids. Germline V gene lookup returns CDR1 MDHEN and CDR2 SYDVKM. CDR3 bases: TGTGCCAGCAGTTTATCGGGTGCCCGCTCCTACGAGCAGTACTTC. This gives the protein CASSLSGARSYEQYF.